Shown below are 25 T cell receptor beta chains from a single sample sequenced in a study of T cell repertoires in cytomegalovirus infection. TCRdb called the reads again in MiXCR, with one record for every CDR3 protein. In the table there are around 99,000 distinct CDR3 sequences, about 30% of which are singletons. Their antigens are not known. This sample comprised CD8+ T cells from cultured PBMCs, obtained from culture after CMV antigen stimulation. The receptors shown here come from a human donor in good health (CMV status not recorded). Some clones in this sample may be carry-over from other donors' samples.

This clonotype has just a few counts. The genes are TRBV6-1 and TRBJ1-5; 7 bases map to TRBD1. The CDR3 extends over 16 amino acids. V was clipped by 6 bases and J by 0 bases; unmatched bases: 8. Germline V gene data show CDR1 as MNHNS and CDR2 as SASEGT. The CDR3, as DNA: TGTGCCAGCAGCACCGGGGACAGTTATAGCAATCAGCCCCAGCATTTT. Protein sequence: CASSTGDSYSNQPQHF.

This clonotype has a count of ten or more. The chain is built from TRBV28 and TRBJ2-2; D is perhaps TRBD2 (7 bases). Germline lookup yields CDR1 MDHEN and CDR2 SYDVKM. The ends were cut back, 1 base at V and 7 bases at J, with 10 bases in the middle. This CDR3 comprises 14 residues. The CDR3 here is CASSLLGGLGELFF. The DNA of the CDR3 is TGTGCCAGCAGTTTATTGGGGGGGCTCGGGGAGCTGTTTTTT. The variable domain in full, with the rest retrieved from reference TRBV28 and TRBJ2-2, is DVKVTQSSRYLVKRTGEKVFLECVQDMDHENMFWYRQDPGLGLRLIYFSYDVKMKEKGDIPEGYSVSREKKERFSLILESASTNQTSMYLCASSLLGGLGELFFGEGSRLTVL.

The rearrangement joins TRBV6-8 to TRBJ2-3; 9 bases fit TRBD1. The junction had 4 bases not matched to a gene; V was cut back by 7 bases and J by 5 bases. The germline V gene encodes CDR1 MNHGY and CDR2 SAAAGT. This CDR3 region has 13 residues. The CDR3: CASTMTGGDTQYF. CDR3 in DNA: TGTGCCAGCACTATGACAGGGGGAGATACGCAGTATTTT.

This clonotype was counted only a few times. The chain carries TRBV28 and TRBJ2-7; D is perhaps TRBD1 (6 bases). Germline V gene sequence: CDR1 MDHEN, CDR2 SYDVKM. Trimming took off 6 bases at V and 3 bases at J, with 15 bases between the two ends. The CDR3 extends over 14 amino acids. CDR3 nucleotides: TGTGCCAGCAGCCGTTCCGGACAGTACTACGAGCAGTACTTC. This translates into CASSRSGQYYEQYF.

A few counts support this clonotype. CDR3 protein: CASSLFGSVSNQPQHF. The DNA of the CDR3 is TGTGCCAGCAGTTTATTTGGCAGTGTAAGCAATCAGCCCCAGCATTTT. The chain couples TRBV27 to TRBJ1-5; no clear D. Trimming left V 1 base short and J 1 base short, with 11 bases between. The length of the CDR3 is 16 residues. Germline V CDR1 and CDR2: MNHEY, SMNVEV (reference sequence).

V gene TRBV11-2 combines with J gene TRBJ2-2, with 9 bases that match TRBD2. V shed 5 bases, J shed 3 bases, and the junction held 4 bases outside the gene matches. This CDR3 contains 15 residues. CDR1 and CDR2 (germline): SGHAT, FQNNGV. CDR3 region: CASSRLAGDTGELFF. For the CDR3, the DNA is TGTGCCAGCAGCCGGTTAGCGGGGGACACCGGGGAGCTGTTTTTT.

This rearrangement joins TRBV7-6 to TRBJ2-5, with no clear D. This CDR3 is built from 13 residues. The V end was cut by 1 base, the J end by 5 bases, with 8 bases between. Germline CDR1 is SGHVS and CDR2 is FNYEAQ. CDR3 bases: TGTGCCAGCAGCTTAGGGCTTCGGGAGACCCAGTACTTC. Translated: CASSLGLRETQYF.

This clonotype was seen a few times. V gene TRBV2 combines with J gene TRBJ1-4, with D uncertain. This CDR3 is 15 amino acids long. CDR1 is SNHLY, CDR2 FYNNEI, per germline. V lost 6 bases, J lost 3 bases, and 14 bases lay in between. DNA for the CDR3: TGTGCCAGCAGCGAACTTGGGGATGCTAATGAAAAACTGTTTTTT. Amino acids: CASSELGDANEKLFF.

The CDR3 sequence: CASSLVQSLYNEQFF. CDR3 bases: TGTGCCAGCAGCTTAGTACAAAGCCTCTACAATGAGCAGTTCTTC. The chain is built from TRBV11-2 and TRBJ2-1; D ambiguous. Germline-derived CDR1 and CDR2 are SGHAT and FQNNGV. Between the trimmed V and J ends, which lost 1 base and 3 bases, there was a span of 10 bases. The CDR3 is made up of 15 amino acids. Full variable domain (remainder filled in from reference TRBV11-2 and TRBJ2-1): EAGVAQSPRYKIIEKRQSVAFWCNPISGHATLYWYQQILGQGPKLLIQFQNNGVVDDSQLPKDRFSAERLKGVDSTLKIQPAKLEDSAVYLCASSLVQSLYNEQFFGPGTRLTVL.

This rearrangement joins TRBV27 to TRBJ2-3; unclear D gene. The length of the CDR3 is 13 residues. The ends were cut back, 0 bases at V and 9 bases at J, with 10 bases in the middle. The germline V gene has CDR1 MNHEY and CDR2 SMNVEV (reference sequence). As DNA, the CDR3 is TGTGCCAGCAGTTTATCTAGTGTCCGCACGCAGTATTTT. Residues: CASSLSSVRTQYF.

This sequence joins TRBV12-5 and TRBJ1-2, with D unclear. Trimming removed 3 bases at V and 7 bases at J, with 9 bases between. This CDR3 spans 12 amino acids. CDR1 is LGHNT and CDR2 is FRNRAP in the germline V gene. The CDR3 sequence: CASGLLQSGYTF. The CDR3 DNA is TGTGCTAGTGGTTTACTTCAGAGTGGCTACACCTTC. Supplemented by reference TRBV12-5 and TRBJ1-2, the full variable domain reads DARVTQTPRHKVTEMGQEVTMRCQPILGHNTVFWYRQTMMQGLELLAYFRNRAPLDDSGMPKDRFSAEMPDATLATLKIQPSEPRDSAVYFCASGLLQSGYTFGSGTRLTVV.

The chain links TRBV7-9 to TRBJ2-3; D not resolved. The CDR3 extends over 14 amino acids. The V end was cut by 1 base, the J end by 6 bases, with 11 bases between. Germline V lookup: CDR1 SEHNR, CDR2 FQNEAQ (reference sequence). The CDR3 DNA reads TGTGCCAGCAGCTTAGGAGACCATGGGGATACGCAGTATTTT. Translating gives CASSLGDHGDTQYF.

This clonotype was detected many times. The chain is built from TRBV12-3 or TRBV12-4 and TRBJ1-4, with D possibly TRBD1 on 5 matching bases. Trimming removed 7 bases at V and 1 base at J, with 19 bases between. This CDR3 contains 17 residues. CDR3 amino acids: CASNPGQGFETNEKLFF. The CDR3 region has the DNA TGTGCCAGCAACCCCGGGCAGGGCTTTGAAACTAATGAAAAACTGTTTTTT.

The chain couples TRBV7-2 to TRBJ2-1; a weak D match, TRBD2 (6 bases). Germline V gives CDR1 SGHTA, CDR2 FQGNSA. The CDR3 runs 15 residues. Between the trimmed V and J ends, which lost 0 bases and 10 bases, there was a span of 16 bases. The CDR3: CASSLARDHGREQFF. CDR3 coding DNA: TGTGCCAGCAGCTTAGCGCGGGACCACGGAAGGGAGCAGTTCTTC.

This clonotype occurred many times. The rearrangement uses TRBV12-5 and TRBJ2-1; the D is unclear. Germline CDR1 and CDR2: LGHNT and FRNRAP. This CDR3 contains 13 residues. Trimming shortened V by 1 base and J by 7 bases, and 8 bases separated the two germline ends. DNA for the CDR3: TGTGCTAGTGGTTTGGCCCTTACTAATGAGCAGTTCTTC. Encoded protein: CASGLALTNEQFF.

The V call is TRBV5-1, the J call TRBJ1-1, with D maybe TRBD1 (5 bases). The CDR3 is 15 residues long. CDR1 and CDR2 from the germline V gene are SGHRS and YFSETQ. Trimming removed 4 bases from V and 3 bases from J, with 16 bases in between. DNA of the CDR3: TGCGCCAGCAGCCTTCGGGGTAGGGGAGACACTGAAGCTTTCTTT. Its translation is CASSLRGRGDTEAFF.

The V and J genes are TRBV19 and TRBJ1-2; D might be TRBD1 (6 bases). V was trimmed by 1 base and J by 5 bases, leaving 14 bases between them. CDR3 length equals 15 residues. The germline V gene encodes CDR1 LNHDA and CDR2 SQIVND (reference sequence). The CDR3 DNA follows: TGTGCCAGTAGTATAGGTTGGCCAGGGGATTATGGCTACACCTTC. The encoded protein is CASSIGWPGDYGYTF.

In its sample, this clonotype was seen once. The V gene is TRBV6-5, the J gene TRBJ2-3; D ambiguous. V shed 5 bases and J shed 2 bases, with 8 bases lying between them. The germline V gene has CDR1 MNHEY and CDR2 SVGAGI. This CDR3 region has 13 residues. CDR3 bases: TGTGCCAGCAGTCCATACAACACAGATACGCAGTATTTT. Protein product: CASSPYNTDTQYF.

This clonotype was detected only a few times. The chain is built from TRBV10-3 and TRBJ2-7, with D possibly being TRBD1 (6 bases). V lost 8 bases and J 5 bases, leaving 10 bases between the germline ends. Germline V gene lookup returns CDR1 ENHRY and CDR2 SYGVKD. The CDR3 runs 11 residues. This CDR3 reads CAIGQGNEQYF. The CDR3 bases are TGTGCCATCGGTCAGGGGAACGAGCAGTACTTC.

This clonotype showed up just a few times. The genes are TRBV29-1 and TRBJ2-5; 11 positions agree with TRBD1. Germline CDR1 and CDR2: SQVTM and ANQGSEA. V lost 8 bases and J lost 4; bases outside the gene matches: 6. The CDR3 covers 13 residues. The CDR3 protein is CSLRTGGVETQYF. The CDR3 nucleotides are TGCAGCCTTCGGACAGGGGGCGTAGAGACCCAGTACTTC.

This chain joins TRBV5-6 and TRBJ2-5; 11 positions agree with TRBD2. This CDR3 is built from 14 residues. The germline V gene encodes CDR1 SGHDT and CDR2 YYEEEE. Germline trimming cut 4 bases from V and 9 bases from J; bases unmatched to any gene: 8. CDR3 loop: CASSRLAGLKAQYF. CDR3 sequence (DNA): TGTGCCAGCAGCAGACTAGCGGGGTTGAAGGCCCAGTACTTC.

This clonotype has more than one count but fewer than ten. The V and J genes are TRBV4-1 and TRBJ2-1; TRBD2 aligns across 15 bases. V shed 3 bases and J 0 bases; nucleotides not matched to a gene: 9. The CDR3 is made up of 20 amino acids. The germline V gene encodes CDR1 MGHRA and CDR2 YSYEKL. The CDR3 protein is CASSHLPGLAGGSSYNEQFF. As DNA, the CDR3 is TGCGCCAGCAGCCATCTACCGGGACTAGCGGGGGGAAGCTCCTACAATGAGCAGTTCTTC.

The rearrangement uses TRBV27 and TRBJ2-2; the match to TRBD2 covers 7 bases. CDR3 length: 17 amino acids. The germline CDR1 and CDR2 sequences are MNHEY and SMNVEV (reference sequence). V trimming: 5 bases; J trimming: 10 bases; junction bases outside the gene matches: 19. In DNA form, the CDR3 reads TGTGCCAGCAGTACCTACTCGGGACTATGGGAGAGCGAGGAGCTGTTTTTT. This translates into CASSTYSGLWESEELFF.

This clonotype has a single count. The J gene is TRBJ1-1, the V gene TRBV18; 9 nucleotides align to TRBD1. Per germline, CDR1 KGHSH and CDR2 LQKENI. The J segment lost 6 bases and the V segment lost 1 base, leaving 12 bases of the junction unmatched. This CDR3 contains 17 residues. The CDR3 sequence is CASSPRQGDWREAEAFF. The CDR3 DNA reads TGTGCCAGCTCACCACGACAGGGGGATTGGAGGGAGGCTGAAGCTTTCTTT.

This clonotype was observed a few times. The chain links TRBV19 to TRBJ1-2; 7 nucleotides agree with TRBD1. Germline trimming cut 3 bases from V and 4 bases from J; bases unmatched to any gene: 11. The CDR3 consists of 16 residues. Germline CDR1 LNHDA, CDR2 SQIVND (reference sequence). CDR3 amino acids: CASSIVDRQIFYGYTF. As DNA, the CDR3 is TGTGCCAGTAGTATTGTGGACAGGCAGATCTTCTATGGCTACACCTTC.